One sample yielded the 22 T cell receptor beta chains listed below, sequenced in a study of blood T cell repertoires in COVID-19 (TCRdb year 2020). Library preparation employed the immunoSEQ multiplex PCR assay. Imported from immuneACCESS, the table was reduced by TCRdb to in-frame sequences with V and J called. These copies leave out some clones; in studies compared against another copy, an unresolved V gene accounts for under half, and the cause of the remainder is not known. The sample table holds about 73,000 clones, of which around 80% were seen once. Together, the top ten hold 2.5% of the sample. Material: peripheral blood. These receptors were collected from an elderly man with active or convalescent COVID-19.

CDR3 bases: TGTGCCAGCAGCTTAAGGGGGCCCGGGAGTCTCGCCGAGCAGTACTTC. Translation: CASSLRGPGSLAEQYF. This chain connects TRBV7-2 to TRBJ2-7; D is perhaps TRBD1 (7 bases). The CDR3 spans 16 residues. Per germline, CDR1 SGHTA and CDR2 FQGNSA. Trimming took off 2 bases at V and 6 bases at J, with 20 bases between the two ends. Complete variable domain (other parts from reference TRBV7-2 and TRBJ2-7): GAGVSQSPSNKVTEKGKDVELRCDPISGHTALYWYRQSLGQGLEFLIYFQGNSAPDKSGLPSDRFSAERTGGSVSTLTIQRTQQEDSAVYLCASSLRGPGSLAEQYFGPGTRLTVT.

This chain connects TRBV12-3 or TRBV12-4 to TRBJ2-2; TRBD1 is a possible D gene (6 bases). Trimming shortened V by 4 bases and J by 6 bases, and 9 bases separated the two germline ends. The CDR3 is made up of 13 amino acids. Here the CDR3 DNA reads TGTGCCAGCAGTTCTACAGGGTCCGGGGAGCTGTTTTTT. It is translated as CASSSTGSGELFF.

This clone was found once. The chain is built from TRBV7-2 and TRBJ2-3; 7 positions agree with TRBD2. Germline V CDR1 and CDR2: SGHTA, FQGNSA. The V and J ends lost 2 bases and 5 bases, in that order; junction bases with no gene match: 7. The CDR3 spans 15 residues. CDR3 nucleotide sequence: TGTGCCAGCAGCTTACTTGGACTAGAGTTAGATACGCAGTATTTT. This codes for CASSLLGLELDTQYF.

The chain is built from TRBV19 and TRBJ2-5; 11 bases match TRBD1. V trimming: 4 bases; J trimming: 6 bases; junction bases outside the gene matches: 10. From germline, CDR1 is LNHDA and CDR2 SQIVND (reference sequence). CDR3 size: 16 residues. The CDR3 sequence is CASSKGTGGVLKTQYF. DNA of the CDR3: TGTGCCAGTAGTAAGGGGACAGGGGGGGTTTTGAAGACCCAGTACTTC.

The rearrangement joins TRBV28 to TRBJ2-7; 8 positions match TRBD1. The CDR3 is 15 residues long. Germline CDR1 is MDHEN and CDR2 is SYDVKM. J was trimmed by 3 bases and V by 6 bases; bases with no gene match: 10. In DNA, the CDR3 is TGTGCCAGCAGACAGGACAGGGCCTATGACTACGAGCAGTACTTC. This gives the protein CASRQDRAYDYEQYF.

V usage is TRBV30 and J usage is TRBJ2-5; D uncertain. The CDR3 consists of 13 residues. Between the trimmed V and J ends, which lost 0 bases and 1 base, there was a span of 6 bases. Germline V gene lookup returns CDR1 GTSNPN and CDR2 SVGIG (reference sequence). CDR3 region: CAWSVPVQETQYF. The CDR3 nucleotides are TGTGCCTGGAGTGTCCCCGTCCAAGAGACCCAGTACTTC.

V and J are TRBV3-1 (or the pseudogene TRBV3-2) and TRBJ2-3, with D possibly TRBD2 on 6 matching bases. In germline, CDR1 is LGHDT, CDR2 YNNKEL (reference sequence). V lost 3 bases and J 2 bases, leaving 12 bases between the germline ends. The CDR3 contains 15 residues. The CDR3 reads CASSQAGTHTDTQYF. The CDR3, as DNA: TGTGCCAGCAGCCAGGCGGGGACCCACACAGATACGCAGTATTTT.

This rearrangement joins TRBV6-5 to TRBJ2-3; TRBD2 is a possible D gene (6 bases). Germline V gene data show CDR1 as MNHEY and CDR2 as SVGAGI. V shed 6 bases and J shed 1 base, with 11 bases lying between them. CDR3 length equals 14 residues. CDR3 residues: CASSPRGRTDTQYF. The CDR3 nucleotides read TGTGCCAGCAGCCCGCGGGGCCGCACAGATACGCAGTATTTT.

Worth noting for this clone: At one end the junction does not follow the germline gene, possibly because of a read error. The chain links TRBV15 to TRBJ2-3, with a possible D match to TRBD1 (6 bases). The CDR3 sequence is 14 residues long. Germline CDR1 is LNHNV and CDR2 is YYDKDF (reference sequence). This CDR3 reads CATSRGRETDTQYF. The CDR3 coding sequence is TGTGCCACAAGCAGGGGAAGGGAGACAGATACGCAGTATTTT.

This clone was seen a handful of times. In DNA form, the CDR3 reads TGTGCCAGCAGCTTGAAACTCGGGGGAAAGTCGGGAAACACCATATATTTT. Its protein product is CASSLKLGGKSGNTIYF. J is TRBJ1-3 and V is TRBV5-4, with TRBD1 as a possible D gene (5 bases). Deletions cut 1 base from V and 4 bases from J, with 18 bases between. The germline V gene has CDR1 SGHNT and CDR2 YYREEE (reference sequence). The CDR3 length is 17 residues.

The chain combines TRBV14 with TRBJ2-7, with 11 bases fitting TRBD2. J was trimmed by 7 bases and V by 0 bases; bases with no gene match: 23. The CDR3 consists of 21 residues. Germline V CDR1 and CDR2: SGHDN, FVKESK. The CDR3 nucleotides read TGTGCCAGCAGCCAAGAGTGGGGCAGGGGGTCCGGGACTAGCGGACTACGGGAGCAGTACTTC. Translation: CASSQEWGRGSGTSGLREQYF.

The chain recombines TRBV6-2 or TRBV6-3 with TRBJ1-5, with unresolved D. V shed 1 base and J shed 6 bases, with 16 bases lying between them. The length of the CDR3 is 16 residues. Germline V gene data show CDR1 as MNHEY and CDR2 as SVGEGT. The CDR3, as DNA: TGTGCCAGCAGTTACTTTCTGTCGCTGGAGGGTCAGCCCCAGCATTTT. Amino acid sequence: CASSYFLSLEGQPQHF.

J is TRBJ2-2 and V is TRBV4-1; 7 nucleotides align to TRBD1. Per the germline V gene, CDR1 is MGHRA and CDR2 is YSYEKL. After removal of 6 bases from V and 1 base from J, the junction contained 5 bases not matched to a gene. The CDR3 covers 15 residues. For the CDR3, the DNA is TGCGCCAGCAGAACTGACAGGGTGAACACCGGGGAGCTGTTTTTT. Translation: CASRTDRVNTGELFF.

V and J are TRBV6-2 or TRBV6-3 and TRBJ2-2; TRBD2 aligns across 8 bases. Germline CDR1 reads MNHEY; CDR2 reads SVGEGT. This CDR3 has 14 residues. Losses at the gene ends were 5 bases for V and 4 bases for J; bases not matched to a gene: 3. The CDR3 protein is CASSPGGATGELFF. CDR3 coding DNA: TGTGCCAGCAGTCCGGGGGGGGCCACCGGGGAGCTGTTTTTT.

This rearrangement joins TRBV5-6 to TRBJ1-1, with TRBD1 matching 7 bases. The ends lost 3 bases at V and 1 base at J; junction bases unmatched: 3. Looked up from germline, CDR1 is SGHDT and CDR2 is YYEEEE. CDR3 length equals 14 residues. CDR3 in amino acids: CASSWDSRNTEAFF. The CDR3 nucleotides are TGTGCCAGCAGCTGGGACAGTCGGAACACTGAAGCTTTCTTT.

The chain links TRBV2 to TRBJ2-6; no definite D call. Germline lookup yields CDR1 SNHLY and CDR2 FYNNEI. V was shortened by 5 bases and J by 4 bases, with 9 bases between the two germline ends. CDR3 length equals 14 residues. The CDR3 region is CASSRVAGANVLTF. For the CDR3, the DNA is TGTGCCAGCAGTCGGGTAGCAGGGGCCAACGTCCTGACTTTC.

The V call is TRBV5-1, the J call TRBJ1-5; 9 bases agree with TRBD1. Trimming at V came to 6 bases and at J to 0 bases, leaving 19 bases not matched to a gene. This CDR3 has 20 residues. In germline, CDR1 is SGHRS, CDR2 YFSETQ. In DNA form, the CDR3 reads TGCGCCAGCAATTTAAGGAGTGGGACAGGGACCTTTTATAGCAATCAGCCCCAGCATTTT. It codes for CASNLRSGTGTFYSNQPQHF.

This sequence joins TRBV11-3 and TRBJ2-5; TRBD1 is a possible D gene (5 bases). In germline, CDR1 is SGHNT, CDR2 YENEEA. There are 15 residues in the CDR3. Trimming left V 6 bases short and J 5 bases short, with 19 bases between. CDR3 region: CASRKDQGFWETQYF. The CDR3 region has the DNA TGTGCCAGCAGAAAGGACCAGGGTTTTTGGGAGACCCAGTACTTC. The full variable domain, its missing parts supplied by reference TRBV11-3 and TRBJ2-5, is EAGVVQSPRYKIIEKKQPVAFWCNPISGHNTLYWYLQNLGQGPELLIRYENEEAVDDSQLPKDRFSAERLKGVDSTLKIQPAELGDSAVYLCASRKDQGFWETQYFGPGTRLLVL.

This clone appeared a few times. The chain recombines TRBV11-3 with TRBJ2-2; D is perhaps TRBD1 (5 bases). V lost 0 bases to trimming and J lost 7 bases, with 6 bases between them. CDR3 length: 13 residues. Germline V CDR1 and CDR2: SGHNT, YENEEA. The CDR3: CASSLEGVGELFF. The CDR3 region has the DNA TGTGCCAGCAGCTTAGAAGGGGTCGGGGAGCTGTTTTTT. Looking up the rest from reference TRBV11-3 and TRBJ2-2 gives the full variable domain: EAGVVQSPRYKIIEKKQPVAFWCNPISGHNTLYWYLQNLGQGPELLIRYENEEAVDDSQLPKDRFSAERLKGVDSTLKIQPAELGDSAVYLCASSLEGVGELFFGEGSRLTVL.

The rearrangement links TRBV4-2 to TRBJ2-2, with D possibly being TRBD2 (6 bases). The V gene's germline CDR1 is LGHNA and CDR2 YNFKEQ. This CDR3 comprises 16 residues. The V end lost 3 bases, the J end lost 2 bases, and 13 bases lay between the germline ends. CDR3 DNA sequence: TGTGCCAGCAGCCAGGGTTTTGGGACTAACACCGGGGAGCTGTTTTTT. Translated, it gives CASSQGFGTNTGELFF.

The V and J genes are TRBV7-2 and TRBJ2-1, with 10 bases matching TRBD1. V shed 4 bases, J shed 3 bases, and the junction held 3 bases outside the gene matches. CDR1 SGHTA and CDR2 FQGNSA come from the germline V gene. The CDR3 sequence is 15 residues long. The CDR3 coding sequence is TGTGCCAGCAGCTCCAGGACAGGGGGCTACAATGAGCAGTTCTTC. It yields the protein CASSSRTGGYNEQFF. The whole variable domain, remainder taken from reference TRBV7-2 and TRBJ2-1, is GAGVSQSPSNKVTEKGKDVELRCDPISGHTALYWYRQSLGQGLEFLIYFQGNSAPDKSGLPSDRFSAERTGGSVSTLTIQRTQQEDSAVYLCASSSRTGGYNEQFFGPGTRLTVL.

This chain connects TRBV5-1 to TRBJ1-1; perhaps TRBD1 as D (5 bases). Germline V gene data show CDR1 as SGHRS and CDR2 as YFSETQ. This CDR3 is built from 15 residues. Deletions cut 2 bases from V and 0 bases from J, with 11 bases between. In DNA, the CDR3 is TGCGCCAGCAGCTTTCTGGCAGGGCTGAACACTGAAGCTTTCTTT. Encoded protein: CASSFLAGLNTEAFF.